A single T cell receptor beta chain is shown here with its context. This sample stems from a study of blood T cell repertoires in COVID-19. At the level of the study: COVID-19 samples collected from the United States, Italy and Spain covered acute and convalescent phases. The analysed material was cDNA or gDNA that came from T cells, B-cell-depleted T cells, or PBMCs.

Authors' methods: Reference gene primer amplification gave estimated nucleated cell counts. The assay was immunoSEQ multiplex PCR, and TCRdb's table has in-frame clones only and misses some. V, J and clone size were drawn from that table, and D and trimming were deduced from the DNA. The table includes some 47,000 clones, 80% to 90% detected once. CDR1 is MGHRA, CDR2 YSYEKL, per germline. The CDR3 is made up of 15 amino acids. V lost 1 base, J lost 5 bases, and 11 bases lay in between. The sample consisted of peripheral blood. The genes are TRBV4-1 and TRBJ2-2; tentative D call: TRBD1 (5 bases). The TCR sequence derives from a man aged 55-75 years with active COVID-19. CDR3 sequence: CASSQVQAQTGELFF. DNA of the CDR3: TGCGCCAGCAGCCAAGTACAGGCCCAGACCGGGGAGCTGTTTTTT.